This T cell receptor beta chain was documented in a study of blood T cells in healthy people across ages (dated by TCRdb to between 2014 and 2017). Some background on the complete study: In model experiments, template switching captured about one uniquely barcoded TCR beta cDNA molecule for every two T cells. The study measured age-related changes in TCR beta repertoire diversity using deep sequencing normalized with unique cDNA molecular identifiers. Donors were grouped into four age groups: young (average about 15 years), middle-aged (roughly 40), aged (around 60) and long-lived (roughly 80). Using the same blood draw, the study looked at two additional independent replicas of 1 million unique cDNA reads for two donors, one aged 18 to 29 and the other aged 80 or older. On the study overall, not on this receptor specifically: Observed TCR beta diversity per million T cells fell roughly linearly with age, and a significant reduction was already apparent by age roughly 40. Conclusive comparison of naive and antigen-experienced compartments was prevented by the profiling of bulk unsorted PBMCs. Observed TCR beta diversity correlated strongly with the percentage of naive T cells measured by flow cytometry. Estimates of total diversity based on one million sequenced T cells were considered lower bounds and underestimates. Compared with the aged group, the long-lived group had more naive CD4+ T cells, fewer expanded clones and increased TCR diversity, a pattern suggesting age selection. Donor CMV infection status was unknown, potentially confounding age-related changes in expanded clonotypes.

Points on this clonotype: There is no known antigen for this receptor. No base quality information exists; no much larger clone differs at one position.

The germline V gene sets CDR1 to ENHRY and CDR2 to SYGVKD. The V and J ends are trimmed by 3 bases and 4 bases, leaving 13 bases between them. From its cysteine to its phenylalanine, the CDR3 spans 14 amino acids. Of all the DNA, just the CDR3 is kept, 42 bases in frame from base 1. Systemically healthy Caucasian individuals from Russia, some 38 in total and aged roughly 6 to 100 years, were included as donors. Each donor gave ten milliliters of peripheral blood, drawn into EDTA-treated Vacutainer tubes. Ficoll-Paque density-gradient centrifugation was used to isolate PBMCs, with at least 6 million per sample. Total RNA, at least 5.5 micrograms per sample, was extracted from PBMCs with Trizol reagent. For every donor, an aliquot of PBMCs went through flow cytometry to measure the percentages of naive CD45RAhigh/CD27high T cells. Receptor amplification or capture employed 5' RACE. TCRdb shows the sequencer as Illumina HiSeq 2500. A second roughly 7 to 11 cycle PCR used a sample-barcoded 5' primer and a J-beta primer mix. A template-switch 5' adaptor carrying 12 random nucleotides introduced a unique molecular identifier onto each TCR beta cDNA molecule. Each sample yielded at least 2.5 million CDR3-containing paired-end reads. All of the RNA was converted into first-strand cDNA using the Mint cDNA synthesis kit, with a TRBC-specific oligonucleotide serving as the primer. Following uracil-DNA glycosylase treatment, a first 18-cycle PCR with universal primers M1SS and BC2_uni_R was performed on all cDNA. Under the source paper's analysis protocol: Each sample was normalized by randomly selecting 1 million high-quality reads, each carrying a distinct molecular identifier. Instead of being binned into consensus sequences, reads with shared molecular identifiers were discarded. CDR3 identification, clonotype clustering and error correction used MiTCR with a Q25 quality threshold and the strictest error-elimination algorithm. A nonparametric unseen species model with Euler transformation was used to estimate lower-bound total TCR beta diversity. Clones were called with MiXCR by TCRdb after fastp trimmed the public reads at Q25, and only in-frame beta chains were retained. Duplicate CDR3 protein sequences are folded into a single record with the most common DNA and genes. The V and J calls and clone size are TCRdb's, not the authors'. The sample data list 600,000 to 850,000 distinct CDR3 sequences, and roughly 25% of these were observed just once. More than 8.5% of the sample rests with the top ten.

These data were likewise used in another study, on T cells of mothers and their children. The other study reports the following: Nine systemically healthy Caucasian individuals, comprising three mothers and their six children, were included as donors. cDNA synthesis used all of the extracted RNA, with 1.5 ug of RNA in each 15 ul reaction. In the second PCR, the M1S primer added sample barcodes and 2-4 random nucleotides. Over 8.5 million TCR beta CDR3 reads came from each mother, compared with millions of reads from each child. In both related and unrelated pairs, thymic selection shapes the output of TCR recombination in a similar way, with inherited differences having only a minor effect. Normalized repertoire overlap was always slightly but never significantly higher in related than unrelated mother-child pairs. No persistent microchimeric T cell clones were detected, at a sensitivity of roughly 100 clones per million clonotypes. Deep NGS was used in the study to compare the TCR beta repertoires of mothers and children and to look for features that separate related mother-child pairs from unrelated individuals. On average, the children were around 11 +/- 4 years old, while the mothers were around 42 +/- 4 years old. After adapters were ligated using NEBNext reagents, the libraries underwent 100+100 nt paired-end sequencing on an Illumina HiSeq 2000. To prevent cross-contamination, the mother and child libraries were prepared one month apart and sequenced in separate runs. For each donor, somewhere between about 450,000 and 2,200,000 distinct TCR beta clonotypes were identified. Naive TCR beta clonotypes were estimated from low-frequency clonotypes matched to each donor's FACS-determined naive share, without sorting.

The rearranged chain carries TRBV10-3 and TRBJ2-7; the D gene is perhaps TRBD1, on 5 matching bases. Sequenced: blood. This clonotype was obtained from a boy aged 5-17 years in good health. The CDR3 region reads CAISEGQGFYEQYF. The DNA reads as follows: TGTGCCATCAGTGAAGGGCAGGGATTTTACGAGCAGTACTTC.